A selection of T cell receptor beta chains follows, all from one sample in a study of regulatory T cells in long-lasting Graves disease. TCRdb recomputed calls from the multiplex PCR reads with MiXCR, one row per CDR3 protein. Here the sample spans around 450,000 distinct CDR3 sequences, over 14% being singletons. This sample also belongs to another study, concerning T cells in Graves' hyperthyroidism and ophthalmopathy.

The input for sequencing was peripheral blood mononuclear cells (PBMCs), taken at new diagnosis, from a patient treated with antithyroid drugs. The origin of the receptors is a woman aged 40 to 50 with Graves disease. The CDR3 runs from the conserved cysteine through the conserved F or W.

J gene: TRBJ1-4
V gene: TRBV6-2/TRBV6-3
CDR3 protein: CASRQVSNEKLFF

J gene: TRBJ1-2
V gene: TRBV11-2
CDR3 protein: CAIREPSGYGYTF

J gene: TRBJ2-1
V gene: TRBV27
CDR3 protein: CASSIAGPSSYNEQFF

J gene: TRBJ2-1
V gene: TRBV5-1
CDR3 protein: CASSGGRASYNEQFF

J gene: TRBJ2-3
V gene: TRBV28
CDR3 protein: CASSFVSVLSTDTQYF

J gene: TRBJ2-1
V gene: TRBV24-1
CDR3 protein: CATALGEGGRRNEQFF

J gene: TRBJ2-1
V gene: TRBV29-1
CDR3 protein: CSVVWGSTRSYNEQFF

J gene: TRBJ2-1
V gene: TRBV19
CDR3 protein: CASRHLAEGYNEQFF

J gene: TRBJ1-6
V gene: TRBV20-1
CDR3 protein: CSANPGQGSGSPLHF

J gene: TRBJ2-5
V gene: TRBV12-3/TRBV12-4
CDR3 protein: CASSRQGAGETQYF

J gene: TRBJ2-7
V gene: TRBV10-2
CDR3 protein: CASSQPNHYEQYF

J gene: TRBJ1-1
V gene: TRBV19
CDR3 protein: CASSTGDAYGTEAFF

J gene: TRBJ1-6
V gene: TRBV27
CDR3 protein: CASSSQGGEYNSPLHF

J gene: TRBJ2-7
V gene: TRBV12-3/TRBV12-4
CDR3 protein: CASSPPFGEQYF

J gene: TRBJ2-2
V gene: TRBV6-2/TRBV6-3
CDR3 protein: CASNTGGGTGELFF

J gene: TRBJ2-7
V gene: TRBV28
CDR3 protein: CASSFGHPGEQYF

J gene: TRBJ2-1
V gene: TRBV18
CDR3 protein: CASSPEGSGFGQFF

J gene: TRBJ2-6
V gene: TRBV2
CDR3 protein: CASSAAGGRANTGLCSGANVLTF

J gene: TRBJ1-2
V gene: TRBV3-1
CDR3 protein: CASSQDNKVLNGYTF

J gene: TRBJ2-3
V gene: TRBV2
CDR3 protein: CARRVTDTQYF

J gene: TRBJ2-2
V gene: TRBV6-1
CDR3 protein: CASRRSSAGELFF

J gene: TRBJ1-6
V gene: TRBV3-1
CDR3 protein: CASSPTTGVRSPLHF

J gene: TRBJ2-7
V gene: TRBV7-9
CDR3 protein: CASSLGSSVAGSIYEQYF

J gene: TRBJ2-1
V gene: TRBV27
CDR3 protein: CASSLFGTSSYNEQFF

J gene: TRBJ2-7
V gene: TRBV28
CDR3 protein: CASRQRAGEQYF

J gene: TRBJ2-7
V gene: TRBV20-1
CDR3 protein: CSAREAGDYEQYF